Shown below are 22 T cell receptor beta chains from a single sample sequenced in a study of cytomegalovirus exposure and HLA in healthy donors. This PCR relied on a set of 60 Vbeta primers and 13 Jbeta primers. Assay used: immunoSEQ multiplex PCR; TCRdb lists only in-frame clones, some missing. Of 200,000 or so clones detected, more than 75% appear once; the ten largest clones hold 1% to 1.5%. The sample was PBMCs. The receptor set was obtained from a human donor in good health.

The chain couples TRBV7-8 to TRBJ1-2, with unresolved D. The CDR3 runs 13 residues. Trimming left V 1 base short and J 6 bases short, with 9 bases between. Germline lookup yields CDR1 SGHVS and CDR2 FQNEAQ. The CDR3 nucleotides read TGTGCCAGCAGCTTAGGGGCAGTCAATGGCTACACCTTC. Translating it yields CASSLGAVNGYTF.

The V call is TRBV7-8, the J call TRBJ2-7, with D possibly being TRBD1 (6 bases). Germline V gives CDR1 SGHVS, CDR2 FQNEAQ. V lost 5 bases and J 6 bases, leaving 17 bases between the germline ends. The CDR3 totals 14 residues. The chain's CDR3 is CASSQNREVGEQYF. The CDR3 nucleotides read TGTGCCAGCAGCCAAAACAGGGAAGTAGGCGAGCAGTACTTC.

The chain uses TRBV4-1 and TRBJ2-1; 13 bases map to TRBD2. This CDR3 spans 15 amino acids. V lost 3 bases to trimming and J lost 10 bases; unmatched junction nucleotides: 6. CDR1 and CDR2 from the germline V gene are MGHRA and YSYEKL. The CDR3 loop is CASSHAGLAGDEQFF. CDR3 coding DNA: TGCGCCAGCAGCCACGCCGGACTAGCGGGAGACGAGCAGTTCTTC.

The chain carries TRBV6-5 and TRBJ2-7; a weak D match, TRBD2 (5 bases). CDR1 is MNHEY and CDR2 is SVGAGI in the germline V gene. V lost 2 bases, J lost 3 bases, and 14 bases lay in between. The CDR3 runs 15 residues. The CDR3 sequence: CASSYELGTFYEQYF. CDR3 DNA sequence: TGTGCCAGCAGTTACGAACTAGGTACCTTCTACGAGCAGTACTTC.

The chain uses TRBV7-2 and TRBJ2-3; possibly TRBD2 for D (6 bases). This CDR3 has 14 residues. V lost 0 bases, J lost 4 bases, and 8 bases lay in between. CDR1 and CDR2 from the germline V gene are SGHTA and FQGNSA. In DNA form, the CDR3 reads TGTGCCAGCAGCTTAGCGCGGGGTGCAGATACGCAGTATTTT. Protein sequence: CASSLARGADTQYF.

The rearrangement links TRBV5-1 to TRBJ2-7, with 8 bases lining up with TRBD1. V lost 1 base to trimming and J lost 6 bases; unmatched junction nucleotides: 15. The CDR3 is made up of 17 amino acids. Germline V gene data show CDR1 as SGHRS and CDR2 as YFSETQ. CDR3 sequence (DNA): TGCGCCAGCAGCTTGTGGCTAGGACAGGGCTTTCATGGCGAGCAGTACTTC. It encodes CASSLWLGQGFHGEQYF. The complete variable domain, with remaining parts taken from reference TRBV5-1 and TRBJ2-7, reads KAGVTQTPRYLIKTRGQQVTLSCSPISGHRSVSWYQQTPGQGLQFLFEYFSETQRNKGNFPGRFSGRQFSNSRSEMNVSTLELGDSALYLCASSLWLGQGFHGEQYFGPGTRLTVT.

The chain has TRBV28 and TRBJ2-7; perhaps TRBD1 as D (5 bases). The V gene lost 2 bases and the J gene lost 8 bases, with 10 bases spanning the gap. Germline CDR1 reads MDHEN; CDR2 reads SYDVKM. The CDR3 is 12 residues long. For the CDR3, the DNA is TGTGCCAGCAGTTTAGCCTCGGACAAGCAGTACTTC. It codes for CASSLASDKQYF. The full variable domain, in which reference TRBV28 and TRBJ2-7 provide the parts outside the CDR3, is DVKVTQSSRYLVKRTGEKVFLECVQDMDHENMFWYRQDPGLGLRLIYFSYDVKMKEKGDIPEGYSVSREKKERFSLILESASTNQTSMYLCASSLASDKQYFGPGTRLTVT.

CDR3 in DNA: TGTGCCAGCACCACAGAATACAATGAGCAGTTCTTC. The encoded protein is CASTTEYNEQFF. V usage is TRBV28 and J usage is TRBJ2-1, with D hard to call. The CDR3 runs 12 residues. Between the trimmed V and J ends, which lost 7 bases and 4 bases, there was a span of 8 bases. Germline CDR1 and CDR2: MDHEN and SYDVKM.

This chain joins TRBV23-1 and TRBJ1-4; 9 bases agree with TRBD1. TRBV23-1 counts as an open reading frame of uncertain function. This CDR3 spans 15 amino acids. V gave up 9 bases and J gave up 6 bases; unmatched junction bases: 11. DNA of the CDR3: TGCGCCAGGCTCGACCAACAGGGGGCGCATGAAAAACTGTTTTTT. This codes for CARLDQQGAHEKLFF.

This chain uses TRBV28 with TRBJ2-5; 8 bases are shared with TRBD2. Losses at the gene ends were 4 bases for V and 4 bases for J; bases not matched to a gene: 8. CDR3 length equals 15 residues. Per the germline V gene, CDR1 is MDHEN and CDR2 is SYDVKM. The CDR3 region has the DNA TGTGCCAGCAGTTGGTCGGGAGGGTCAGCAGAGACCCAGTACTTC. This translates into CASSWSGGSAETQYF.

This clone was observed a few times. The genes are TRBV7-2 and TRBJ2-2, with D unresolved. The CDR3 runs to 13 residues. V shed 7 bases and J shed 4 bases, with 10 bases lying between them. Germline V CDR1 and CDR2: SGHTA, FQGNSA. This CDR3 reads CASKAGPTGELFF. The CDR3 DNA reads as TGTGCCAGCAAGGCAGGCCCCACCGGGGAGCTGTTTTTT.

This rearrangement joins TRBV19 to TRBJ1-2, with D possibly TRBD1 on 5 matching bases. This CDR3 spans 14 amino acids. Trimming took 2 bases from V and 8 from J, leaving 15 bases between them. Germline V lookup: CDR1 LNHDA, CDR2 SQIVND (reference sequence). The CDR3 DNA sequence: TGTGCCAGTAGTATACTGGCGGGGGTCAGGGGCTACACCTTC. This sequence encodes CASSILAGVRGYTF.

Here the CDR3 reads CASSPLTGHLSNQPQHF. The CDR3 DNA follows: TGCGCCAGCAGCCCTTTGACGGGACATCTAAGCAATCAGCCCCAGCATTTT. The chain links TRBV4-3 to TRBJ1-5; D might be TRBD1 (6 bases). V lost 4 bases and J lost 1, with 17 bases in between. This CDR3 comprises 17 residues. Looked up from germline, CDR1 is LGHNA and CDR2 is YSLEER.

This chain links TRBV15 with TRBJ2-3; TRBD2 agrees at 7 bases. The CDR3 covers 16 residues. Germline V lookup: CDR1 LNHNV, CDR2 YYDKDF (reference sequence). Germline trimming cut 0 bases from V and 5 bases from J; bases unmatched to any gene: 8. The CDR3 DNA follows: TGTGCCACCAGCAGAGAGGGCAGCGGGATCGTAGATACGCAGTATTTT. Protein product: CATSREGSGIVDTQYF.

This clone appeared once. The chain joins TRBV7-2 to TRBJ2-2; D is ambiguous. CDR1 and CDR2 (germline): SGHTA, FQGNSA. Trimming pared 5 bases from V and 6 bases from J, leaving 13 bases between. The CDR3 contains 14 residues. This chain's CDR3 is CASSIEPRSGELFF. CDR3 nucleotide sequence: TGTGCCAGCAGCATAGAGCCTCGCTCCGGGGAGCTGTTTTTT.

The chain uses TRBV18 and TRBJ1-1; 7 bases are a match to TRBD1. V lost 4 bases, J lost 4 bases, and 9 bases stayed unmatched. CDR1 KGHSH and CDR2 LQKENI come from the germline V gene. CDR3 size: 15 residues. DNA of the CDR3: TGTGCCAGCTCACAGTTGACAGGGACGGTCACTGAAGCTTTCTTT. Its translation is CASSQLTGTVTEAFF. Together with reference TRBV18 and TRBJ1-1, the CDR3 gives the full variable domain: NAGVMQNPRHLVRRRGQEARLRCSPMKGHSHVYWYRQLPEEGLKFMVYLQKENIIDESGMPKERFSAEFPKEGPSILRIQQVVRGDSAAYFCASSQLTGTVTEAFFGQGTRLTVV.

The V gene is TRBV18, the J gene TRBJ2-5, with 9 bases lining up with TRBD2. CDR1 is KGHSH and CDR2 is LQKENI in the germline V gene. The V gene end was trimmed by 5 bases and the J gene end by 3 bases; junction bases not matched to a gene: 7. The length of the CDR3 is 15 residues. The CDR3 bases are TGTGCCAGCTCATCGGTAGCGGGAGTCAAAGAGACCCAGTACTTC. It encodes CASSSVAGVKETQYF. Filled out from reference TRBV18 and TRBJ2-5, the complete variable domain reads NAGVMQNPRHLVRRRGQEARLRCSPMKGHSHVYWYRQLPEEGLKFMVYLQKENIIDESGMPKERFSAEFPKEGPSILRIQQVVRGDSAAYFCASSSVAGVKETQYFGPGTRLLVL.

This clone came up a few times. The gene calls are TRBV28 and TRBJ2-3; TRBD2 matches at 11 bases. V gave up 6 bases and J gave up 4 bases; unmatched junction bases: 12. The CDR3 sequence is 17 residues long. Germline V gene data show CDR1 as MDHEN and CDR2 as SYDVKM. CDR3 sequence (DNA): TGTGCCAGCAGCTTGACCATAGCGGGAGGGTGGGCAGATACGCAGTATTTT. Its protein is CASSLTIAGGWADTQYF.

The chain has TRBV5-6 and TRBJ1-2; TRBD1 matches at 8 bases. The CDR3 covers 16 residues. Germline assignment: CDR1 SGHDT and CDR2 YYEEEE. V was pared by 3 bases and J by 2 bases, with 9 bases of the junction left unmatched. CDR3 nucleotide sequence: TGTGCCAGCAGCTCCCGCGTAGGACAGGGAAACTATGGCTACACCTTC. Translation: CASSSRVGQGNYGYTF.

This chain uses TRBV6-1 with TRBJ2-7, with a tentative D call TRBD2 (5 bases). CDR3 length equals 14 residues. Germline lookup yields CDR1 MNHNS and CDR2 SASEGT. V was pared by 4 bases and J by 1 base, with 11 bases between. The CDR3: CASSAPGRSYEQYF. Here the CDR3 DNA reads TGTGCCAGCAGTGCTCCGGGGAGATCCTACGAGCAGTACTTC.

The genes are TRBV9 and TRBJ1-1; TRBD1 matches at 9 bases. CDR3 length: 15 amino acids. J lost 4 bases, V lost 0 bases, and 4 bases had no gene match. Germline V CDR1 and CDR2: SGDLS, YYNGEE. CDR3 in DNA: TGTGCCAGCAGCGTAGAGGGGACAGGGACCACTGAAGCTTTCTTT. It yields the protein CASSVEGTGTTEAFF.

The chain combines TRBV9 with TRBJ2-5, with 7 bases fitting TRBD2. Germline V gene data show CDR1 as SGDLS and CDR2 as YYNGEE. The CDR3 has 16 amino acids. The V segment lost 0 bases and the J segment 7 bases; nucleotides outside the gene matches: 12. The CDR3 DNA sequence: TGTGCCAGCAGCGTAGGATCGTCTAGCGGTCTTGGGACCCAGTACTTC. This translates into CASSVGSSSGLGTQYF.